This TCR beta chain is drawn from a study of regulatory T cells in long-lasting Graves disease. Libraries of TCR beta came from iRepertoire HTBI primers plus Arm-PCR of CDR3 regions. TCRdb re-called the multiplex PCR reads through MiXCR, storing one row per CDR3 protein. The data hold fewer than 650,000 distinct CDR3 sequences, with about 16% observed a single time. The time point denotes: newly diagnosed GD, antithyroid drugs for less than 3 months. Construction of the TCR library relied on RNA isolated from PBMCs. V dropped 6 bases and J dropped 9; count of bases not matched to a gene: 6. This CDR3 has 12 residues. In germline, CDR1 is WNHNN, CDR2 SYGVQD (reference sequence). The data also belong to a second study, concerning T cells in Graves' hyperthyroidism and ophthalmopathy.

Here the sequenced sample was peripheral blood mononuclear cells (PBMCs), taken at new diagnosis, from a patient treated with antithyroid drugs. The chain employs TRBV10-1 and TRBJ2-3; TRBD1 aligns across 7 bases. This TCR derives from a man aged 18 to 30 with Graves disease. CDR3 loop: CASSENRGTQYF. The DNA for the CDR3 is TGCGCCAGCAGCGAAAACAGGGGCACGCAGTATTTT.